The rows below give T cell receptor beta chains drawn from one sample of a study of Graves' ophthalmopathy and Graves' hyperthyroidism. TCRdb fed the multiplex PCR reads into MiXCR, producing one record per CDR3 protein. The sample lists about 480,000 distinct CDR3 sequences; approximately 14% were seen once. The specimen sequenced was blood. These receptors all stem from a woman younger than 45 with Graves' ophthalmopathy. Each CDR3 is given with its conserved first and last residue. The order of the fields is clone size, D gene, J gene, V gene, CDR3 protein, CDR3 DNA. A D gene is named only where the DNA matches it firmly. The size of a clone is reported for some rows only, either as once, few or many, or as a class for expanded clones.

>few|TRBD1|TRBJ2-7|TRBV12-3/TRBV12-4
CASTLGQGAAYEQYF
TGTGCCAGCACCCTAGGACAGGGGGCGGCCTACGAGCAGTACTTC
>many|.|TRBJ2-2|TRBV28
CASSLGGQPVSGELFF
TGTGCCAGCAGTTTAGGGGGCCAACCTGTTTCAGGGGAGCTGTTTTTT
>.|.|TRBJ1-1|TRBV12-3/TRBV12-4
CASSSGASNTEAFF
TGTGCCAGCAGCTCAGGGGCCTCGAACACTGAAGCTTTCTTT
>few|.|TRBJ2-7|TRBV12-3/TRBV12-4
CASSFPRTSSSYEQYF
TGTGCCAGCAGTTTTCCGAGGACATCGAGCTCCTACGAGCAGTACTTC
>many|.|TRBJ2-7|TRBV7-8
CASSFSEVYEQYF
TGTGCCAGCAGCTTCTCGGAGGTCTACGAGCAGTACTTC
>many|.|TRBJ1-5|TRBV12-3/TRBV12-4
CASSWGFSNQPQHF
TGTGCCAGCAGTTGGGGGTTTAGCAATCAGCCCCAGCATTTT
>.|.|TRBJ2-2|TRBV4-1
CASSLFRRAGAGELFF
TGCGCCAGCAGCCTCTTCCGGAGGGCCGGGGCCGGGGAGCTGTTTTTT
>.|TRBD1|TRBJ1-3|TRBV7-2
CASSPQGASGNTIYF
TGTGCCAGCAGCCCACAGGGGGCTTCGGGAAACACCATATATTTT
>many|TRBD2|TRBJ2-2|TRBV19
CASKVGTSHTGELFF
TGTGCCAGTAAGGTCGGGACTAGTCACACCGGGGAGCTGTTTTTT
>many|.|TRBJ1-5|TRBV27
CASSLPRHRPCNQPQHF
TGTGCCAGCAGTTTACCACGACACAGACCTTGCAATCAGCCCCAGCATTTT
>many|.|TRBJ1-6|TRBV6-1
CASRDTYNSPLHF
TGTGCCAGCAGGGACACTTATAATTCACCCCTCCACTTT
>many|TRBD1|TRBJ1-1|TRBV6-2/TRBV6-3
CASSATSGQLNTEAFF
TGTGCCAGCAGCGCCACTTCGGGACAGCTGAACACTGAAGCTTTCTTT
>few|TRBD1|TRBJ1-1|TRBV18
CASSDGTGGTAEAFF
TGTGCCAGCTCAGATGGGACAGGGGGAACGGCTGAAGCTTTCTTT
>many|.|TRBJ1-2|TRBV18
CASSPRDVGGYTF
TGTGCCAGCTCACCAAGGGACGTAGGTGGCTACACCTTC
>many|.|TRBJ2-5|TRBV6-1
CASRDWTAGLQETQYF
TGTGCCAGCAGGGATTGGACAGCAGGACTCCAAGAGACCCAGTACTTC
>few|.|TRBJ2-2|TRBV27
CASSPPTGSDNTGELFF
TGTGCCAGCAGTCCCCCAACAGGGTCTGATAACACCGGGGAGCTGTTTTTT
>many|.|TRBJ1-2|TRBV30
CAWKFQNPNYGYTF
TGTGCCTGGAAGTTCCAGAACCCTAACTATGGCTACACCTTC
>few|TRBD2|TRBJ2-2|TRBV24-1
CATSDIAGPNTGELFF
TGTGCCACCAGTGACATAGCGGGGCCGAACACCGGGGAGCTGTTTTTT
>few|.|TRBJ1-5|TRBV4-1
CASSQERIKPQHF
TGCGCCAGCAGCCAAGAGAGGATCAAGCCCCAGCATTTT
>many|TRBD1|TRBJ1-3|TRBV28
CASSLAGQTFGNTIYF
TGTGCCAGCAGTTTGGCGGGACAGACCTTTGGAAACACCATATATTTT
>many|.|TRBJ2-7|TRBV13
CASSFQLRKNEQYF
TGTGCCAGCAGCTTTCAATTAAGGAAAAACGAGCAGTACTTC
>many|.|TRBJ2-5|TRBV30
CAWALRGALFQETQYF
TGTGCCTGGGCGCTACGGGGGGCCCTGTTCCAAGAGACCCAGTACTTC
>many|TRBD2|TRBJ2-7|TRBV4-1
CASSQNPGLAYEQYF
TGCGCCAGCAGCCAAAATCCGGGACTAGCTTACGAGCAGTACTTC
>.|.|TRBJ1-2|TRBV12-5
CASGLGGYGYTF
TGTGCTAGTGGTTTGGGGGGATATGGCTACACCTTC
>.|TRBD2|TRBJ2-1|TRBV24-1
CATQSGSMYNEQFF
TGTGCCACCCAAAGCGGGAGTATGTACAATGAGCAGTTCTTC
>many|.|TRBJ2-7|TRBV12-3/TRBV12-4
CASSPVPSPAYF
TGTGCCAGCAGTCCCGTCCCGTCCCCGGCGTACTTC
>many|.|TRBJ1-1|TRBV19
CASSSRPGEAFF
TGTGCCAGTAGTTCTCGACCGGGTGAAGCTTTCTTT
>many|TRBD1|TRBJ1-1|TRBV27
CASSSLQISDREGTEAFF
TGTGCCAGCAGTTCCCTCCAAATTTCCGACAGGGAAGGGACTGAAGCTTTCTTT
>many|.|TRBJ1-2|TRBV14
CASSHPGADGYTF
TGTGCCAGCAGCCACCCGGGGGCGGATGGCTACACCTTC
>few|TRBD1|TRBJ1-5|TRBV18
CASSPRTGDRSQHF
TGTGCCAGCTCACCAAGGACCGGGGACAGGTCCCAGCATTTT
>many|TRBD1|TRBJ2-5|TRBV28
CASSTDRFIRETQYF
TGTGCCAGCAGTACGGACAGGTTCATTCGAGAGACCCAGTACTTC
>many|TRBD1|TRBJ1-1|TRBV20-1
CSARPGQGNTEAFF
TGCAGTGCTAGACCGGGACAGGGGAACACTGAAGCTTTCTTT
>many|.|TRBJ2-2|TRBV7-2
CASSFSLRGGELFF
TGTGCCAGCAGCTTTTCCCTGAGGGGCGGGGAGCTGTTTTTT
>many|.|TRBJ1-2|TRBV20-1
CSARDALGATRGYTF
TGCAGTGCTAGAGATGCATTGGGGGCGACAAGGGGCTACACCTTC
>many|TRBD1|TRBJ2-7|TRBV28
CASSSGTGPRYEQYF
TGTGCCAGCAGTTCCGGGACAGGCCCACGGTACGAGCAGTACTTC